This T cell receptor beta chain was recorded in a study of regulatory T cells in long-lasting Graves disease. Study-level points and caveats: Authors noted too few samples as a limitation.

This clonotype was detected many times. What it binds is unknown. The time point here: persistent/refractory GD, antithyroid drugs over 5 years with positive TRAb. TCR sequences were obtained from RNA taken from PBMCs. Assembly of TCR beta libraries relied on iRepertoire HTBI primers together with Arm-PCR of CDR3 regions. Methods used by the authors: Sample data revealed 60 to 80 TRBV and 12 to 15 TRBJ segments. TCRdb reanalysed the multiplex PCR reads using MiXCR and keeps one entry per CDR3 protein. The V and J calls and clone size are TCRdb's, not the authors'. Among roughly 300,000 distinct CDR3 sequences listed, 15% to 20% were seen once. The CDR3 is 14 residues long. Deletions cut 6 bases from V and 4 bases from J, with 15 bases between. Germline V gene data show CDR1 as KGHSH and CDR2 as LQKENI.

The genes are TRBV18 and TRBJ2-5; D gene uncertain. This TCR derives from a female donor with Graves disease. The sample here was peripheral blood mononuclear cells (PBMCs), taken when the disease was refractory, from a patient treated with antithyroid drugs. CDR3 residues: CASSTGRTVETQYF. CDR3 nucleotides: TGTGCCAGCTCCACGGGCAGGACCGTAGAGACCCAGTACTTC.